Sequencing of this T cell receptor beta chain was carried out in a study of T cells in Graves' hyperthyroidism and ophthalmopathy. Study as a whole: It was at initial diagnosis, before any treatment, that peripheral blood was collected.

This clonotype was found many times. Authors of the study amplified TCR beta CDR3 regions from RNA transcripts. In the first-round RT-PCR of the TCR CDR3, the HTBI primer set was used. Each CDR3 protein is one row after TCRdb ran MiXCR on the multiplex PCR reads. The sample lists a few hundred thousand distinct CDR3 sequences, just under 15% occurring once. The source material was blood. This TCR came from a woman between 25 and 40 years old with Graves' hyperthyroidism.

The CDR3 DNA sequence: TGTGCCACCAGTGATTCCACTTTGGGCACCTACGAGCAGTACTTC. Translated: CATSDSTLGTYEQYF. The V call is TRBV24-1, the J call TRBJ2-7; no reliable D call. This CDR3 region has 15 residues. Per germline, CDR1 KGHDR and CDR2 SFDVKD. V was clipped by 2 bases and J by 2 bases, with 12 bases between them.